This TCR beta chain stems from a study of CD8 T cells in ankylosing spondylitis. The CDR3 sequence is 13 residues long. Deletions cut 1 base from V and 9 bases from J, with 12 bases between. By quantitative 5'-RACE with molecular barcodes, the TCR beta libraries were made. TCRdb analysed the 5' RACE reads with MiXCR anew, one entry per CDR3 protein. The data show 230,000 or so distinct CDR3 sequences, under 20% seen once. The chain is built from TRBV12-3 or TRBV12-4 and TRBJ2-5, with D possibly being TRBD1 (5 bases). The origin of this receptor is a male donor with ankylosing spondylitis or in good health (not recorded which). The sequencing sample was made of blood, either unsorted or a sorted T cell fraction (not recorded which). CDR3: CASSLGGLNAQYF. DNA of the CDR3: TGTGCCAGCAGTTTAGGGGGCCTAAATGCCCAGTACTTC.